This is a list of T cell receptor beta chains from one sample in a study of OX40 agonist ivuxolimab in advanced cancers. Measured with immunoSEQ multiplex PCR; TCRdb has only the in-frame clones, and not every one. The sample yields tens of thousands of clones, around 87% seen once. The input for sequencing was CD4+ or CD8+ T cells sorted from blood, taken in a trial of the OX40 agonist ivuxolimab. Receptors originate from an adult with an advanced solid tumor such as melanoma, head and neck, liver or kidney cancer. Both conserved end residues are part of each CDR3. A D gene is named only where the DNA matches it firmly. A clone size is listed for some rows: how often the clone was seen (once, few, many), or a class if it is expanded.

j_call d_call v_call clone_size cdr3_nt cdr3_aa
TRBJ1-5 TRBD1 TRBV19 . TGTGCCAGTAGGGACAGGGTTAATAGCAATCAGCCCCAGCATTTT CASRDRVNSNQPQHF
TRBJ2-5 TRBD2 TRBV4-2 . TGTGCCAGCAGCCAAGCGGGGGGGTCCCAAGAGACCCAGTACTTC CASSQAGGSQETQYF
TRBJ1-2 . TRBV30 . TGTGCCTGGAGTGTATCCGCAGACCAGGGTGCTCACTTC CAWSVSADQGAHF
TRBJ1-1 . TRBV7-8 . TGTGCCAGCAGCTTGGCTAGGCTGGGGGACACTGAAGCTTTCTTT CASSLARLGDTEAFF
TRBJ2-1 . TRBV2 . TGTGCCAGCAGGAGTCTTAGCTCCTACAATGAGCAGTTCTTC CASRSLSSYNEQFF
TRBJ2-7 . TRBV7-9 . TGTGCCAGCAGCTTAGAGGAGTACGAGCAGTACTTC CASSLEEYEQYF
TRBJ1-2 TRBD1 TRBV4-2 . TGTGCCAGCAGCCAACGGGGACAGGGTGGTAACTATGGCTACACCTTC CASSQRGQGGNYGYTF
TRBJ1-4 . TRBV2 . TGTGCCAGCAGTACTCAGGGAACAACTAATGAAAAACTGTTTTTT CASSTQGTTNEKLFF
TRBJ1-2 TRBD1 TRBV10-3 . TGTGCCATCAGTGAGGCAGGGGGGGACAGGTGGTTGTATGGTGGTGGCTACACCTTC CAISEAGGDRWLYGGGYTF
TRBJ1-2 TRBD1 TRBV14 once TGTGCCAGCAGCCGATCCCACGGTGGGACAGATTATGGCTACACCTTC CASSRSHGGTDYGYTF
TRBJ2-7 . TRBV29-1 . TGCAGCGTTGTTGGGGATTCCTACGAGCAGTACTTC CSVVGDSYEQYF
TRBJ2-7 . TRBV10-1 once TGCGCCAGCAGCTTTGACAGGACTTTGCCCGAGCAGTACTTC CASSFDRTLPEQYF
TRBJ2-5 . TRBV19 . TGTGCCAGTAGTATCGGGGTACAAGAGACCCAGTACTTC CASSIGVQETQYF
TRBJ1-2 . TRBV6-5 few TGTGCCAGCAGACAGGACAGTGGATATGGCTACACCTTC CASRQDSGYGYTF
TRBJ1-5 . TRBV4-1 . TGCGCCAGCAGCCCTTACGAGGGGCCTCAGCCCCAGCATTTT CASSPYEGPQPQHF
TRBJ2-7 TRBD1 TRBV28 . TGTGCCACTTGGGACAGGGTGTACGAGCAGTACTTC CATWDRVYEQYF
TRBJ2-2 TRBD2 TRBV7-8 . TGTGCCAGCAGCTTCGCGGGGGCGAACACCGGGGAGCTGTTTTTT CASSFAGANTGELFF
TRBJ2-1 TRBD2 TRBV5-1 . TGCGCCAGCAGCTTGGATTGGACTAGCGGGAGGACCTTCTCCTACAATGAGCAGTTCTTC CASSLDWTSGRTFSYNEQFF
TRBJ2-7 . TRBV5-1 . TGCGCCAGCAGCTTGGAAGGCAGGCCCCCCGACGAGCAGTACTTC CASSLEGRPPDEQYF
TRBJ2-5 . TRBV7-9 . TGTGCCAGCAGCTTTGGGGCGGTCCAAGAGACCCAGTACTTC CASSFGAVQETQYF
TRBJ1-5 . TRBV28 few TGTGCCAGCAGTTTCGGCCTGGTTAATCAGCCCCAGCATTTT CASSFGLVNQPQHF
TRBJ2-1 TRBD1 TRBV11-1 . TGTGCCAGCAGCTCACGACAGGGGAATGAGCAGTTCTTC CASSSRQGNEQFF
TRBJ1-2 . TRBV19 medium-sized TGTGCCAGCACCCCCAGCATAGCTAACTATGGCTACACCTTC CASTPSIANYGYTF
TRBJ1-1 TRBD1 TRBV18 once TGTGCCAGCTCAGCTGTAACAGGGGTGGGCACTGAAGCTTTCTTT CASSAVTGVGTEAFF
TRBJ1-2 TRBD1 TRBV28 few TGTGCCAGCAGGGACAGGATCTATGGCTACACCTTC CASRDRIYGYTF
TRBJ2-3 . TRBV6-1 . TGTGCCAGCAGGGACATAGGCACAGATACGCAGTATTTT CASRDIGTDTQYF
TRBJ2-2 . TRBV7-9 once TGTGCCAGCAGCCCGCGCGGGGGGGAGCTGTTTTTT CASSPRGGELFF
TRBJ2-2 . TRBV10-1 . TGCGCCAGCAGTGCATCCAAAGGGAACACCGGGGAGCTGTTTTTT CASSASKGNTGELFF
TRBJ2-1 . TRBV19 . TGTGCCAGTAGTATCATAGAACGGAGCTCCTACAATGAGCAGTTCTTC CASSIIERSSYNEQFF
TRBJ2-2 TRBD1 TRBV6-6 . TGTGCCAGCAGAACGGACAGGGTATATACCGGGGAGCTGTTTTTT CASRTDRVYTGELFF
TRBJ1-3 . TRBV19 . TGTGCCAGTAGTATAAACCCAAGCTCTGGAAACACCATATATTTT CASSINPSSGNTIYF
TRBJ2-1 TRBD1 TRBV27 . TGTGCCAGCAGTGCCAGACAGGGTAGTGGCGATGAGCAGTTCTTC CASSARQGSGDEQFF
TRBJ1-1 . TRBV7-3 . TGTGCCAGCAGCTTAGAGAGAAACACTGAAGCTTTCTTT CASSLERNTEAFF
TRBJ2-3 . TRBV5-1 . TGCGCCAGCAGCTTGAGCCTTGGCACAGATACGCAGTATTTT CASSLSLGTDTQYF
TRBJ2-7 TRBD2 TRBV6-5 once TGTGCCAGCACGCGCGGGGTAGCGGGCCTCTACGAGCAGTACTTC CASTRGVAGLYEQYF
TRBJ2-7 . TRBV30 . TGTGCCTGGAGCGGCTCCTACGAGCAGTACTTC CAWSGSYEQYF
TRBJ1-4 . TRBV18 . TGTGCCAGCTCAACCTCGGGGGGCGAAAAACTGTTTTTT CASSTSGGEKLFF
TRBJ2-5 . TRBV5-1 . TGCGCCAGCAGCTTGCTTCTAGCGCGGCAAGAGACCCAGTACTTC CASSLLLARQETQYF
TRBJ2-7 . TRBV5-4 . TGTGCCAGCAGCTTGGACAGGGCGGATGGCTCCTACGAGCAGTACTTC CASSLDRADGSYEQYF
TRBJ1-1 TRBD1 TRBV4-3 . TGCGCCAGCAGCCCCGGACAGGGGTTGACTGAAGCTTTCTTT CASSPGQGLTEAFF
TRBJ2-3 . TRBV5-4 . TGTGCCAGCAGCTTACGACAGACCACAGATACGCAGTATTTT CASSLRQTTDTQYF
TRBJ2-5 . TRBV29-1 . TGCAGCGTTAAAATAAACAGTGAGACCCAGTACTTC CSVKINSETQYF
TRBJ1-2 TRBD1 TRBV11-2 . TGTGCCAGCAGCTTGGACAGGGACGAAGGCTACACCTTC CASSLDRDEGYTF
TRBJ1-3 . TRBV6-5 . TGTGCCAGCTCTAAGGGCTCTGGAAACACCATATATTTT CASSKGSGNTIYF